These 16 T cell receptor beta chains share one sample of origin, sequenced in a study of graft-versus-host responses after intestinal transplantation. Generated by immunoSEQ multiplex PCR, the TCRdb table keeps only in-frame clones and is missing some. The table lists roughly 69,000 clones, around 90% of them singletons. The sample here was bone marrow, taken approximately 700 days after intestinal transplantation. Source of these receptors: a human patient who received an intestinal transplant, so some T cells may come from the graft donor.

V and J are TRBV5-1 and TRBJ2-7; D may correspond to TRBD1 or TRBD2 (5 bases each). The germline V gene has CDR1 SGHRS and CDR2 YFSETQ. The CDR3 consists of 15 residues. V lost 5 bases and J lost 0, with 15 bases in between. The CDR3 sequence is CASREGTSPSYEQYF. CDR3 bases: TGCGCCAGCAGGGAAGGGACCTCCCCCTCCTACGAGCAGTACTTC.

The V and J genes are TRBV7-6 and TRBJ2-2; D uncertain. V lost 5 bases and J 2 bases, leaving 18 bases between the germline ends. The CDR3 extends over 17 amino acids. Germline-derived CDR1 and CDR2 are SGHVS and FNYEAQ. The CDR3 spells CASSPEALYLNTGELFF. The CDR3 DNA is TGTGCCAGCAGCCCAGAAGCCCTCTACCTTAACACCGGGGAGCTGTTTTTT.

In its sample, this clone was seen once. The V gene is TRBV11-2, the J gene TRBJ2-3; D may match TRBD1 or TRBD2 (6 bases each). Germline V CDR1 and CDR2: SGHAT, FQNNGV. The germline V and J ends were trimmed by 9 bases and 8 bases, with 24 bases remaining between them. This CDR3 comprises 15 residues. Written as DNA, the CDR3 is TGTGCCAGTACCTGGGGGCGGAGTGCGGGGTGTACGCAGTATTTT. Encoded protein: CASTWGRSAGCTQYF.

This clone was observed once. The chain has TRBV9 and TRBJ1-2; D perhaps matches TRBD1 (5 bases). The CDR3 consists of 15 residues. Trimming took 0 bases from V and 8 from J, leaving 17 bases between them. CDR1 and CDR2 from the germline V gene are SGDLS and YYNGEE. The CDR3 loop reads CASSVALGPGYGYTF. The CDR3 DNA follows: TGTGCCAGCAGCGTAGCTCTGGGACCAGGCTACGGCTACACCTTC.

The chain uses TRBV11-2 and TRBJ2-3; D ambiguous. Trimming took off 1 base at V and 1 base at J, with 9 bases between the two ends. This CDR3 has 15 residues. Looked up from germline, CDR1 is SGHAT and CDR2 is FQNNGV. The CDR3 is CASSLVGGRTDTQYF. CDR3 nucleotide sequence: TGTGCCAGCAGCTTAGTAGGTGGGCGCACAGATACGCAGTATTTT.

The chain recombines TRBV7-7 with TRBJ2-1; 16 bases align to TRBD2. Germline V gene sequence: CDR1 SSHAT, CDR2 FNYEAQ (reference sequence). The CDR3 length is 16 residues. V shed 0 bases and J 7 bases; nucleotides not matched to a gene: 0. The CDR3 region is CASSLAGLAGGNEQFF. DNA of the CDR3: TGTGCCAGCAGCTTAGCGGGACTAGCGGGGGGGAATGAGCAGTTCTTC. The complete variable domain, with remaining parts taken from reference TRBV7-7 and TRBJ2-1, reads GAGVSQSPRYKVTKRGQDVTLRCDPISSHATLYWYQQALGQGPEFLTYFNYEAQPDKSGLPSDRFSAERPEGSISTLTIQRTEQRDSAMYRCASSLAGLAGGNEQFFGPGTRLTVL.

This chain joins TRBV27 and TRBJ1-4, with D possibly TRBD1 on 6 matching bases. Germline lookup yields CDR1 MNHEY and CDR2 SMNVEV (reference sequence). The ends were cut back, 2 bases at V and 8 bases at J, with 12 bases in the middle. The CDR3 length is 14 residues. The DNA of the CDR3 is TGTGCCAGCAGTTTAGGGGGGCAGGGGGAAAAACTGTTTTTT. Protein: CASSLGGQGEKLFF.

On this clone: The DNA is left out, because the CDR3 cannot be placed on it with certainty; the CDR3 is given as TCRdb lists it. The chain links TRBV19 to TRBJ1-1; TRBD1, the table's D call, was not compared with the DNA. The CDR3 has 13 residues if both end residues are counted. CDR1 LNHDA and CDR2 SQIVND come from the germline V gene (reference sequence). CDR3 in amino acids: CASSFAAGAYTFF.

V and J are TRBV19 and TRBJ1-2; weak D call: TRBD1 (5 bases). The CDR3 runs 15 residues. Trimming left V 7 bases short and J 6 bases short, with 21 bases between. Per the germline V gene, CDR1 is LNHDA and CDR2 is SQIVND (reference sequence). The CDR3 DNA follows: TGTGCCAGTAAGGTTTTTGAAGGGGTTGGTGATGGCTACACCTTC. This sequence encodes CASKVFEGVGDGYTF.

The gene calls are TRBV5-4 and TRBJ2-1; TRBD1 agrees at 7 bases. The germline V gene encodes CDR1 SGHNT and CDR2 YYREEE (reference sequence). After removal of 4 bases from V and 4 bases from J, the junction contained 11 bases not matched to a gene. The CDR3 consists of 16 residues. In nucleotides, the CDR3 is TGTGCCAGCAGCCCGGAAAACAGGGGTGATTACAATGAGCAGTTCTTC. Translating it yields CASSPENRGDYNEQFF.

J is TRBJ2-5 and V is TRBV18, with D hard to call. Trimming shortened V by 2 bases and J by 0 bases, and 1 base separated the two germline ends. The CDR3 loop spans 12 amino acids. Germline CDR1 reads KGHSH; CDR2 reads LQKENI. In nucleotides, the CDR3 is TGTGCCAGCTCACCAAACCAAGAGACCCAGTACTTC. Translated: CASSPNQETQYF.

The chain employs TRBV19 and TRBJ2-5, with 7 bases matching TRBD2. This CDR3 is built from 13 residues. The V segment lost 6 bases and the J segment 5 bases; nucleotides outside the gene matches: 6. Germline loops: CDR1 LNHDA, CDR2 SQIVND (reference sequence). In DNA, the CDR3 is TGTGCCAGTAGGGGGGAGGGGAAGGAGACCCAGTACTTC. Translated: CASRGEGKETQYF. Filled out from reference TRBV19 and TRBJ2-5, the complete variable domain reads DGGITQSPKYLFRKEGQNVTLSCEQNLNHDAMYWYRQDPGQGLRLIYYSQIVNDFQKGDIAEGYSVSREKKESFPLTVTSAQKNPTAFYLCASRGEGKETQYFGPGTRLLVL.

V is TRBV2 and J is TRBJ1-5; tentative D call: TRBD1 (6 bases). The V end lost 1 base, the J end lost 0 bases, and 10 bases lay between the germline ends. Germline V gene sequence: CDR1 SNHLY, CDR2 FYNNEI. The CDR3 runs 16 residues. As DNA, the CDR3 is TGTGCCAGCAGTGAAGGGAGACAGGATAGCAATCAGCCCCAGCATTTT. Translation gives CASSEGRQDSNQPQHF.

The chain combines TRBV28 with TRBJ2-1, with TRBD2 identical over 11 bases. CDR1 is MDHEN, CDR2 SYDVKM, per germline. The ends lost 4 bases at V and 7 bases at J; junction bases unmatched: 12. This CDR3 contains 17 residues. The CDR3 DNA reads TGTGCCAGCAGTTCCCCCACCGGGACTAGCGGTACTAATGAGCAGTTCTTC. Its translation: CASSSPTGTSGTNEQFF.

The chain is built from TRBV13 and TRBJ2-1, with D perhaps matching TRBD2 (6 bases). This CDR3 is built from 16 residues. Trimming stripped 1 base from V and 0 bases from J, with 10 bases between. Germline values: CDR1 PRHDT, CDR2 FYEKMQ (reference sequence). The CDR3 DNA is TGTGCCAGCAGCTTAGTCGGGGGAAGCTCCTACAATGAGCAGTTCTTC. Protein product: CASSLVGGSSYNEQFF.

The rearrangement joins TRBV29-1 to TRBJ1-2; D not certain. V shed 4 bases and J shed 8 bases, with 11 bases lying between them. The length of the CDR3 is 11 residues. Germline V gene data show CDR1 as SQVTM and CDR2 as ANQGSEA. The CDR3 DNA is TGCAGCGTTGGTGGCGGGAACGGCTACACCTTC. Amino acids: CSVGGGNGYTF.